This T cell receptor (beta chain) originates from a study of Graves' ophthalmopathy and Graves' hyperthyroidism. Study-level background: No treatment had been given when peripheral blood was collected at initial diagnosis.

General study results and limits: In predicting ophthalmopathy progression, the model reached about 71% sensitivity and around 72% specificity.

Ineligible for inclusion were patients with other autoimmune diseases, uncontrolled infections, pregnancy or lactation. Using RNA transcripts, the TCR beta CDR3 regions were amplified. In the first round, RT-PCR was carried out with HTBI primers, and a multiplex PCR formed the second round. TCRdb reanalysed the multiplex PCR reads using MiXCR and keeps one entry per CDR3 protein. The table has about 700,000 distinct CDR3 sequences, about 38% seen once. Comment on this clonotype: What it binds is not known.

This clonotype was obtained from an adult man with Graves' ophthalmopathy. Sequenced sample: peripheral blood.

CDR3 sequence: CASSQAGTGGHEQYF. CDR3 DNA: TGTGCCAGCAGCCAAGCCGGGACAGGGGGCCACGAGCAGTACTTC. V is TRBV7-3 and J is TRBJ2-7; 12 bases map to TRBD1. The CDR3 contains 15 residues. Per the germline V gene, CDR1 is SGHTA and CDR2 is FQGTGA. Trimming removed 5 bases from V and 5 bases from J; junction bases left unmatched: 7.